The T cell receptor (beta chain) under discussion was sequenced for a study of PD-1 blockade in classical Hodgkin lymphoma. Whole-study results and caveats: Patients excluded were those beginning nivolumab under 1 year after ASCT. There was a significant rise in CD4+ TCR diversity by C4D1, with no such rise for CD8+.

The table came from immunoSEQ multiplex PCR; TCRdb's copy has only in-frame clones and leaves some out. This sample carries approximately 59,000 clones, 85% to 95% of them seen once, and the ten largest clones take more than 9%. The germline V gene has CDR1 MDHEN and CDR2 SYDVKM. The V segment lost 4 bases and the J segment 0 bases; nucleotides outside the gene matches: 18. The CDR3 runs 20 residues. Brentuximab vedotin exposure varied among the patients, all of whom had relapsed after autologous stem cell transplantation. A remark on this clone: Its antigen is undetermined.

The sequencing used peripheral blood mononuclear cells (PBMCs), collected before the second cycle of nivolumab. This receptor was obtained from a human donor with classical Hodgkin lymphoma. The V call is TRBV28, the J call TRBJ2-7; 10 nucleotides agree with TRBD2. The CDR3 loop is CASSWSRRASGRGGSYEQYF. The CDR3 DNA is TGTGCCAGCAGTTGGTCCCGCCGGGCTAGCGGGAGAGGGGGCTCCTACGAGCAGTACTTC.